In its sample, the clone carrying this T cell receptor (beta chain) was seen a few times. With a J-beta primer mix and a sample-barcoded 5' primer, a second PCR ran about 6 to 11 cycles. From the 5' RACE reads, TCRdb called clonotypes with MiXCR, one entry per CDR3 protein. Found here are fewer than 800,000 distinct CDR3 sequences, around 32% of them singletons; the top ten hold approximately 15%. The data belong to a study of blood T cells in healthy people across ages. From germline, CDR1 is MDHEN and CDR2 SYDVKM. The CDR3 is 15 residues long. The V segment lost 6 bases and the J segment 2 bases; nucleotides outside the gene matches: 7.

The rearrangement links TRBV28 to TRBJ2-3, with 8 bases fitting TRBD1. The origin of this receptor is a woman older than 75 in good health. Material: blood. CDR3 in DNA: TGTGCCAGCAGCCCCGACAGGGGATCCACAGATACGCAGTATTTT. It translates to CASSPDRGSTDTQYF. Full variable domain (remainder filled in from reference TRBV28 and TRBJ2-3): DVKVTQSSRYLVKRTGEKVFLECVQDMDHENMFWYRQDPGLGLRLIYFSYDVKMKEKGDIPEGYSVSREKKERFSLILESASTNQTSMYLCASSPDRGSTDTQYFGPGTRLTVL.